This T cell receptor (beta chain) was profiled in a study of blood T cell repertoires in COVID-19. In the study overall: Samples came from the United States, Italy and Spain, spanning acute and convalescent COVID-19.

This CDR3 contains 16 residues. Per germline, CDR1 SGHTS and CDR2 YDEGEE. Trimming stripped 2 bases from V and 8 bases from J, with 19 bases between. Libraries were prepared by immunoSEQ multiplex PCR; TCRdb keeps only in-frame clonotypes and omits some of them. The profile shows roughly 190,000 clones, approximately 87% of them singletons. This TCR was sampled from a man aged 18 to 29 with active or convalescent COVID-19. V gene TRBV5-8 combines with J gene TRBJ1-4, with D possibly being TRBD1 (6 bases). Sequenced input: peripheral blood. This chain's CDR3 is CASSFFPRGSGEKLFF. Here the CDR3 DNA reads TGTGCCAGCAGCTTTTTCCCCAGGGGTAGTGGGGAAAAACTGTTTTTT. Based on the CDR3 plus reference TRBV5-8 and TRBJ1-4, the full variable domain is EAGVTQSPTHLIKTRGQQATLRCSPISGHTSVYWYQQALGLGLQFLLWYDEGEERNRGNFPPRFSGRQFPNYSSELNVNALELEDSALYLCASSFFPRGSGEKLFFGSGTQLSVL.